This T cell receptor (beta chain) was retrieved from a study of regulatory T cells in long-lasting Graves disease. Indicated time point: newly diagnosed GD, antithyroid drugs for less than 3 months. The TCR library was made from RNA that had been extracted from PBMCs in TRIzol. Combining iRepertoire HTBI primers with Arm-PCR of CDR3 regions, the authors built TCR beta libraries. TCRdb re-analysed the multiplex PCR reads in MiXCR, keeping a single row per CDR3 protein. The profile covers 200,000 to 250,000 distinct CDR3 sequences, with roughly a fifth appearing a single time and about 12% taken by the ten largest. As concerns this clonotype: The antigen remains undetermined.

Regarding the study as a whole: Lower TCR diversity characterized persistent Graves' patients relative to newly diagnosed patients.

Looked up from germline, CDR1 is MDHEN and CDR2 is SYDVKM. V was clipped by 5 bases and J by 4 bases, with 9 bases between them. The CDR3 runs 13 residues. These records were also assigned to another study, of T cells in Graves' hyperthyroidism and ophthalmopathy.

The chain recombines TRBV28 with TRBJ2-1; possible D gene TRBD2, 6 bases. Sequenced material: peripheral blood mononuclear cells (PBMCs), taken at new diagnosis, from a patient treated with antithyroid drugs. This TCR was recovered from a woman in her twenties or thirties with Graves disease. The CDR3 nucleotides read TGTGCCAGCAGTCCCGGGGGTTACAATGAGCAGTTCTTC. Protein: CASSPGGYNEQFF.